A single sample is the source of the 14 T cell receptor beta chains below, sequenced in a study of early T cells in non-severe SARS-CoV-2 infection. One entry per CDR3 protein results from TCRdb running MiXCR on the 5' RACE reads. Found here are fewer than 40,000 distinct CDR3 sequences, 4.5% to 7.5% of them singletons; the top ten hold approximately 5%. The source material was whole blood. The receptor set was obtained from an adult who was a healthcare worker with PCR-confirmed SARS-CoV-2 infection or an uninfected control (not recorded which).

This clonotype was observed at least ten times. The chain uses TRBV28 and TRBJ2-4; possible D gene TRBD2, 5 bases. CDR1 is MDHEN, CDR2 SYDVKM, per germline. V was shortened by 3 bases and J by 5 bases, with 11 bases between the two germline ends. The CDR3 has 14 amino acids. The CDR3 loop reads CASSFTSPQNIQYF. CDR3 nucleotide sequence: TGTGCCAGCAGTTTTACTAGTCCTCAAAACATTCAGTACTTC.

This clonotype has at least ten counts. The chain is built from TRBV18 and TRBJ1-6, with D tentatively TRBD1 (5 bases). Trimming removed 4 bases from V and 0 bases from J, with 7 bases in between. CDR1 is KGHSH and CDR2 is LQKENI in the germline V gene. The CDR3 length is 15 residues. In DNA, the CDR3 is TGTGCCAGCTCACGGGACCGCTCCTATAATTCACCCCTCCACTTT. Translated: CASSRDRSYNSPLHF. The full variable domain, with the rest looked up from reference TRBV18 and TRBJ1-6, is NAGVMQNPRHLVRRRGQEARLRCSPMKGHSHVYWYRQLPEEGLKFMVYLQKENIIDESGMPKERFSAEFPKEGPSILRIQQVVRGDSAAYFCASSRDRSYNSPLHFGNGTRLTVT.

This clonotype has a count of ten or more. The chain couples TRBV29-1 to TRBJ1-1, with D unclear. V lost 6 bases, J lost 5 bases, and 16 bases lay in between. The CDR3 is made up of 13 amino acids. The germline V gene encodes CDR1 SQVTM and CDR2 ANQGSEA. CDR3 bases: TGCAGCGTCGGACCGAGACTGAGGACTGAAGCTTTCTTT. This gives the protein CSVGPRLRTEAFF.

In its sample, this clonotype was seen a few times. The rearrangement uses TRBV5-1 and TRBJ2-1, with 14 bases lining up with TRBD2. Germline CDR1 and CDR2: SGHRS and YFSETQ. V was clipped by 3 bases and J by 7 bases; unmatched bases: 3. This CDR3 spans 15 amino acids. The CDR3 loop is CASSSGLAGVNEQFF. The CDR3 DNA reads TGCGCCAGCAGCTCGGGACTAGCGGGAGTTAATGAGCAGTTCTTC.

At least ten counts were recorded for this clonotype. This chain joins TRBV11-1 and TRBJ2-1; 7 positions match TRBD2. Per germline, CDR1 SGHAT and CDR2 FQDESV (reference sequence). After removal of 4 bases from V and 2 bases from J, the junction contained 5 bases not matched to a gene. The CDR3 sequence is 15 residues long. CDR3 nucleotide sequence: TGTGCCAGCAGCTCCTCGACTAGCACCTACAATGAGCAGTTCTTC. Translated: CASSSSTSTYNEQFF.

With regard to this clonotype: This may be a read error: a much more frequent sequence differs by one nucleotide. The chain couples TRBV19 to TRBJ2-2, with TRBD2 matching 9 bases. The CDR3 spans 15 residues. Looked up from germline, CDR1 is LNHDA and CDR2 is SQIVND (reference sequence). CDR3 loop: CATSPGLAKTGELFF. CDR3 sequence (DNA): TGTGCCACTAGTCCCGGACTAGCGAAGACCGGGGAGCTGTTTTTT.

This clonotype was found many times. The chain recombines TRBV5-1 with TRBJ1-5; 9 bases match TRBD1. V gave up 0 bases and J gave up 2 bases; unmatched junction bases: 0. Germline V gene data show CDR1 as SGHRS and CDR2 as YFSETQ. The length of the CDR3 is 15 residues. CDR3 coding DNA: TGCGCCAGCAGCTTGGGGACAGGGGGCAATCAGCCCCAGCATTTT. This sequence encodes CASSLGTGGNQPQHF.

The chain employs TRBV28 and TRBJ2-5, with 10 bases that match TRBD2. The CDR3 loop spans 18 amino acids. V dropped 5 bases and J dropped 5; count of bases not matched to a gene: 17. Per the germline V gene, CDR1 is MDHEN and CDR2 is SYDVKM. The CDR3 DNA is TGTGCCAGCAGTCCACTCCGCCTCGGGAGCGGGAGGGGGGAGACCCAGTACTTC. Its translation is CASSPLRLGSGRGETQYF.

This clonotype was seen ten or more times. The DNA of the CDR3 is TGTGCCAGCAGTGAAAGGGACAGGGTTATGAGCGATGAGCAGTTCTTC. It is translated as CASSERDRVMSDEQFF. This chain links TRBV25-1 with TRBJ2-1, with 9 positions matching TRBD1. CDR3 length: 16 amino acids. CDR1 and CDR2 from the germline V gene are MGHDK and SYGVNS. J was trimmed by 8 bases and V by 2 bases; bases with no gene match: 10. Full variable domain (outside the CDR3, taken from reference TRBV25-1 and TRBJ2-1): EADIYQTPRYLVIGTGKKITLECSQTMGHDKMYWYQQDPGMELHLIHYSYGVNSTEKGDLSSESTVSRIRTEHFPLTLESARPSHTSQYLCASSERDRVMSDEQFFGPGTRLTVL.

Ten or more counts support this clonotype. The chain links TRBV20-1 to TRBJ2-3; D possibly corresponds to TRBD2 (5 bases). The CDR3 sequence is 14 residues long. V was pared by 3 bases and J by 0 bases, with 10 bases between. Per the germline V gene, CDR1 is DFQATT and CDR2 is SNEGSKA (reference sequence). This CDR3 is CSASDWTSTDTQYF. DNA of the CDR3: TGCAGTGCTAGCGACTGGACTAGCACAGATACGCAGTATTTT.

This clonotype was observed many times. This sequence joins TRBV6-5 and TRBJ2-1; 7 bases are shared with TRBD1. The germline V gene encodes CDR1 MNHEY and CDR2 SVGAGI. The CDR3 extends over 14 amino acids. The V segment lost 6 bases and the J segment 0 bases; nucleotides outside the gene matches: 2. In DNA form, the CDR3 reads TGTGCCAGCAGCCGACAGGGCTCCTACAATGAGCAGTTCTTC. This encodes CASSRQGSYNEQFF.

The gene calls are TRBV20-1 and TRBJ2-1; D remains unclear. This CDR3 region has 10 residues. The V and J ends lost 6 bases and 5 bases respectively, with 5 bases between them. Germline CDR1 reads DFQATT; CDR2 reads SNEGSKA (reference sequence). CDR3 amino acids: CSAPNNEQFF. CDR3 DNA sequence: TGCAGTGCCCCGAACAATGAGCAGTTCTTC.

The J gene is TRBJ2-3, the V gene TRBV5-5, with a tentative D call TRBD2 (5 bases). The CDR3 is made up of 15 amino acids. V lost 2 bases to trimming and J lost 4 bases, with 14 bases between them. Germline V gene sequence: CDR1 SGHKS, CDR2 YYEKEE (reference sequence). This chain's CDR3 is CASSFLDFSSDTQYF. In nucleotides, the CDR3 is TGTGCCAGCAGCTTTTTGGACTTCTCTTCAGATACGCAGTATTTT.

The chain has TRBV20-1 and TRBJ1-1; 8 bases map to TRBD1. This CDR3 comprises 15 residues. Trimming took 1 base from V and 1 from J; bases not matched to a gene: 5. CDR1 is DFQATT, CDR2 SNEGSKA, per germline (reference sequence). CDR3 protein: CSARGVGQGNTEAFF. The DNA for the CDR3 is TGCAGTGCTAGAGGGGTTGGACAGGGGAACACTGAAGCTTTCTTT.